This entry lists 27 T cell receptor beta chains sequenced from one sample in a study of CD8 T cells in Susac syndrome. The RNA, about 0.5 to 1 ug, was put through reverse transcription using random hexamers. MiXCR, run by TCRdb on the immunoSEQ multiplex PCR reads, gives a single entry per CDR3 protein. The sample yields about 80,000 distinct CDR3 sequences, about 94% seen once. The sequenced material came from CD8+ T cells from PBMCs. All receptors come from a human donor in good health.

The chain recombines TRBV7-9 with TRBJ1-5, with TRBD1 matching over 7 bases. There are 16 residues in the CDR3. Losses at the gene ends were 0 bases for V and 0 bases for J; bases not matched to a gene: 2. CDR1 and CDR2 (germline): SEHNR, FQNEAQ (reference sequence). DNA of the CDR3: TGTGCCAGCAGCTTAGCCGGGACAGCTAGCAATCAGCCCCAGCATTTT. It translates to CASSLAGTASNQPQHF.

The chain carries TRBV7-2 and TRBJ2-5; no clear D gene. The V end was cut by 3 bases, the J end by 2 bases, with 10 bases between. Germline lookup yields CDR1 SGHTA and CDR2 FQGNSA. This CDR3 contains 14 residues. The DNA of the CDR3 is TGTGCCAGCAGCTTTGATCAGATTCAAGAGACCCAGTACTTC. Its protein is CASSFDQIQETQYF.

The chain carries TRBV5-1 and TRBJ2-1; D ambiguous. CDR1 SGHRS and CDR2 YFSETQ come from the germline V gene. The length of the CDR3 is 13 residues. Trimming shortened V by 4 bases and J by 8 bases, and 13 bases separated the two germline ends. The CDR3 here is CASSPLPEDEQFF. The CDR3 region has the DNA TGCGCCAGCAGCCCCTTACCAGAGGATGAGCAGTTCTTC.

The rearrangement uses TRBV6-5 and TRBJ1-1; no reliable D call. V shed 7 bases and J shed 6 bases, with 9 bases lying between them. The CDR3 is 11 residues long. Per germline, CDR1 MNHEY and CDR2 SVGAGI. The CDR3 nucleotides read TGTGCCAGCATGTATGGACCTGAAGCTTTCTTT. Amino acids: CASMYGPEAFF.

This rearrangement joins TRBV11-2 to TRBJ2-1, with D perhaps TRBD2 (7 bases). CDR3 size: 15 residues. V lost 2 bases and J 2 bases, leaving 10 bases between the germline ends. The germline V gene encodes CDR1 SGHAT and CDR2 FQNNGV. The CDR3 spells CASSLLGGPYNEQFF. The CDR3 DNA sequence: TGTGCCAGCAGCTTACTCGGGGGGCCCTACAATGAGCAGTTCTTC.

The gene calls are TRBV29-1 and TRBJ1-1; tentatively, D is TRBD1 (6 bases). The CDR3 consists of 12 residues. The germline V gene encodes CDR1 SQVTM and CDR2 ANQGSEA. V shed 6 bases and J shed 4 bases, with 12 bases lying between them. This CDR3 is CSVDTGSTEAFF. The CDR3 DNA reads TGCAGCGTCGATACAGGGTCCACTGAAGCTTTCTTT. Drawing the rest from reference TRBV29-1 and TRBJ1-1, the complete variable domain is SAVISQKPSRDICQRGTSLTIQCQVDSQVTMMFWYRQQPGQSLTLIATANQGSEATYESGFVIDKFPISRPNLTFSTLTVSNMSPEDSSIYLCSVDTGSTEAFFGQGTRLTVV.

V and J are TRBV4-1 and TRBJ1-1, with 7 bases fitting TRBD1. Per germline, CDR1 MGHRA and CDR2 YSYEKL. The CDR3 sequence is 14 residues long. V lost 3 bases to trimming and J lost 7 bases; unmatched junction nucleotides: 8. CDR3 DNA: TGCGCCAGCAGCCAGACTGACAGGGCGGTTGAAGCTTTCTTT. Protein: CASSQTDRAVEAFF.

The CDR3 bases are TGTGCCAGCGCGTGGACAGAAGATCAGCCCCAGCATTTT. Residues: CASAWTEDQPQHF. The chain recombines TRBV27 with TRBJ1-5, with D possibly being TRBD1 (6 bases). Germline V gene data show CDR1 as MNHEY and CDR2 as SMNVEV (reference sequence). This CDR3 comprises 13 residues. Trimming shortened V by 8 bases and J by 5 bases, and 13 bases separated the two germline ends.

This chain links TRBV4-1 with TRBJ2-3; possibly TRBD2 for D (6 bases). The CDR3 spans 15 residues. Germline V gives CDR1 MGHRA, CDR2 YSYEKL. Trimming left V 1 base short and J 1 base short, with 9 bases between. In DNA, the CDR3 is TGCGCCAGCAGCCAAGGGCGCGGGGGCACAGATACGCAGTATTTT. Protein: CASSQGRGGTDTQYF.

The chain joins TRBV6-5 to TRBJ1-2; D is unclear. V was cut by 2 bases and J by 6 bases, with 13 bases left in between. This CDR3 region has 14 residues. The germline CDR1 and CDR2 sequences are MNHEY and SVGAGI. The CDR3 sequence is CASSYGRTSHGYTF. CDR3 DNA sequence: TGTGCCAGCAGTTACGGACGGACGAGTCATGGCTACACCTTC.

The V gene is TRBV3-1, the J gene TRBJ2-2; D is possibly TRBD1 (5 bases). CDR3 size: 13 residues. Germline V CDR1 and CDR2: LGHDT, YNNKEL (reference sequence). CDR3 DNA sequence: TGTGTCATTTCGGTCAGGGTCGCCGGGGAGCTGTTTTTT. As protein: CVISVRVAGELFF.

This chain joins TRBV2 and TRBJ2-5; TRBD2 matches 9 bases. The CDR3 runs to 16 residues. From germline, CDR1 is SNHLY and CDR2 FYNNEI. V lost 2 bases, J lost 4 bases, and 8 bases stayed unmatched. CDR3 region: CASSERVSGSRETQYF. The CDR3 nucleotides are TGTGCCAGCAGTGAACGTGTTAGCGGGAGCAGAGAGACCCAGTACTTC.

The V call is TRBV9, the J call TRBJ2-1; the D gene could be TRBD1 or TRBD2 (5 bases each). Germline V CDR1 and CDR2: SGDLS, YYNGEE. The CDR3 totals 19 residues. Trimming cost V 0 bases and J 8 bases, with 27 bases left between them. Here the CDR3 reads CASSVATGGKEEVQYEQFF. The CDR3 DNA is TGTGCCAGCAGCGTAGCAACAGGAGGCAAGGAAGAAGTACAATATGAGCAGTTCTTC.

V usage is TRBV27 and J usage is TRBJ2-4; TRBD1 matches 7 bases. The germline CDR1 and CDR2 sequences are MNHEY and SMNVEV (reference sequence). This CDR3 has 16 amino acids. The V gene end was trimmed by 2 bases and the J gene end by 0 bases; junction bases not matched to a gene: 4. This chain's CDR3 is CASSLSRGRAKNIQYF. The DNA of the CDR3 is TGTGCCAGCAGTTTAAGTAGGGGGCGAGCCAAAAACATTCAGTACTTC.

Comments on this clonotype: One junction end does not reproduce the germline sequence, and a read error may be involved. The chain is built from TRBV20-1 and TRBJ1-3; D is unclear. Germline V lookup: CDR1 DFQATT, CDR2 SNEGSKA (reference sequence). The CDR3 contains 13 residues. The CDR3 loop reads CSARDDSGNTIYF. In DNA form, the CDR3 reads TGCAGTGCGAGAGATGACTCTGGAAACACCATATATTTT.

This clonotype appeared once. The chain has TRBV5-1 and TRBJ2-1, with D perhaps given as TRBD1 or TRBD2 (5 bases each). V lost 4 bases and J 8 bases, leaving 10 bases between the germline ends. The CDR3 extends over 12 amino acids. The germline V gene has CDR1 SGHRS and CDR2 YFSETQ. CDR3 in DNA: TGCGCCAGCAGCCCTTGGGGGTATGAGCAGTTCTTC. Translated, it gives CASSPWGYEQFF. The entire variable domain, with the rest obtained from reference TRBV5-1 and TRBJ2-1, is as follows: KAGVTQTPRYLIKTRGQQVTLSCSPISGHRSVSWYQQTPGQGLQFLFEYFSETQRNKGNFPGRFSGRQFSNSRSEMNVSTLELGDSALYLCASSPWGYEQFFGPGTRLTVL.

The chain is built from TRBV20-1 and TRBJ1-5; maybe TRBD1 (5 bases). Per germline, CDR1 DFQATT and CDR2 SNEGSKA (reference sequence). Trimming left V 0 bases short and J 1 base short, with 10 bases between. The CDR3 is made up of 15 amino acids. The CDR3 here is CSARDQGRSNQPQHF. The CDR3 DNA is TGCAGTGCTAGAGATCAGGGAAGAAGCAATCAGCCCCAGCATTTT.

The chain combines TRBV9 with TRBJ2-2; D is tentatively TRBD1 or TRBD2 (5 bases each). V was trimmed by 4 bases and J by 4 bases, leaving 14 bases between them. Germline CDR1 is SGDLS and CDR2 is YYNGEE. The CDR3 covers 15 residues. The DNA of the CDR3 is TGTGCCAGCAGCCCCCGTCAGGGACCCACCGGGGAGCTGTTTTTT. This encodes CASSPRQGPTGELFF.

The CDR3 sequence is CAIATRTTGHPLTYNEQFF. CDR3 sequence (DNA): TGTGCCATTGCCACTAGAACGACAGGTCACCCGTTAACCTACAATGAGCAGTTCTTC. The V and J genes are TRBV6-1 and TRBJ2-1; D is perhaps TRBD1 (6 bases). CDR3 size: 19 residues. V gave up 10 bases and J gave up 2 bases, with 30 bases separating them. Germline CDR1 is MNHNS and CDR2 is SASEGT.

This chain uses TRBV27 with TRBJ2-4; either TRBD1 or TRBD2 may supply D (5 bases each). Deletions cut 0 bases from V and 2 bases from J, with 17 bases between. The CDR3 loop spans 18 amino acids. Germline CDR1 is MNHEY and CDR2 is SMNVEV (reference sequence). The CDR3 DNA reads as TGTGCCAGCAGTTTATCTGTGAGGGGCCTGGGGTCCAAAAACATTCAGTACTTC. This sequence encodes CASSLSVRGLGSKNIQYF.

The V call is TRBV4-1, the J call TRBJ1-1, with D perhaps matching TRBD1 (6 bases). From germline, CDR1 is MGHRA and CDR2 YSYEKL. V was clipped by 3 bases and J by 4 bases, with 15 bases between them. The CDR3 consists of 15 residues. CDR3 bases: TGCGCCAGCAGCCAGTCCAGGGGAGTGGGCACTGAAGCTTTCTTT. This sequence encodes CASSQSRGVGTEAFF.

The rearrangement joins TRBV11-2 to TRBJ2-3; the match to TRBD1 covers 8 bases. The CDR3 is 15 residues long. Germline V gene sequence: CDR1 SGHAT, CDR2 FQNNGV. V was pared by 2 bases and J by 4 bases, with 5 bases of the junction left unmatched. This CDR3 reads CASSLYAGGPDTQYF. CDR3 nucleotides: TGTGCCAGCAGCTTATACGCAGGGGGCCCAGATACGCAGTATTTT.

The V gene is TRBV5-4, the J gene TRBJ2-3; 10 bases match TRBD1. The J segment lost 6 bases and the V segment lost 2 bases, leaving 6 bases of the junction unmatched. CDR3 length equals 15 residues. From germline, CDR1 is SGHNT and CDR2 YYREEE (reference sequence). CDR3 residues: CASSFGTGVLDTQYF. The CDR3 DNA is TGTGCCAGCAGCTTCGGGACAGGGGTGCTGGATACGCAGTATTTT.

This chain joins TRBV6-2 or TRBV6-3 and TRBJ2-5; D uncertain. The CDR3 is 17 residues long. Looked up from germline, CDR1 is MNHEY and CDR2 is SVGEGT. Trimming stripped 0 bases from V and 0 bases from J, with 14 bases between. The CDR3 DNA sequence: TGTGCCAGCAGTTACTCGAGCAGCCGCGGCTACCAAGAGACCCAGTACTTC. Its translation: CASSYSSSRGYQETQYF.

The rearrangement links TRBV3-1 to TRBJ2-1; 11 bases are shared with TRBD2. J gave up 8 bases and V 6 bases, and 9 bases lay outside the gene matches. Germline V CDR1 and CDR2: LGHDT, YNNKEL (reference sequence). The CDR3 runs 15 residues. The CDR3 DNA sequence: TGTGCCAGCAGACCGGGACTAGCGGCCGGGGATGAGCAGTTCTTC. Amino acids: CASRPGLAAGDEQFF.

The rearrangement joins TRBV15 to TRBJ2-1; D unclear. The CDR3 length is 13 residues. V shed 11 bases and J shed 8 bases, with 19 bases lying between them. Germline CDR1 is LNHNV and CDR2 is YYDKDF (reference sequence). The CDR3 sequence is CAVGETLSYEQFF. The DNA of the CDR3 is TGTGCCGTCGGCGAGACCTTGAGTTATGAGCAGTTCTTC. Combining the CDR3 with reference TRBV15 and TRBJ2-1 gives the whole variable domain DAMVIQNPRYQVTQFGKPVTLSCSQTLNHNVMYWYQQKSSQAPKLLFHYYDKDFNNEADTPDNFQSRRPNTSFCFLDIRSPGLGDTAMYLCAVGETLSYEQFFGPGTRLTVL.

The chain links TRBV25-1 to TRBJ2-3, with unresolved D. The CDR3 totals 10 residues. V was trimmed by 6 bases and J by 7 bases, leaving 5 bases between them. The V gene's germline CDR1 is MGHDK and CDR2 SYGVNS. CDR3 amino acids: CASSSHTQYF. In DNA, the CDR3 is TGTGCCAGCAGCAGCCATACGCAGTATTTT.